This T cell receptor (beta chain) was obtained from a study of blood T cell repertoires in COVID-19. In the authors' methods: Cell counts per sample came from amplifying reference gene primers. Measured with immunoSEQ multiplex PCR; TCRdb has only the in-frame clones, and not every one. The DNA gave D and trimming, while V, J and clone size come from that table. Of 450,000 or so clones in the sample, approximately 89% are singletons; the top ten hold roughly 1.6%. This TCR was recovered from a woman in her thirties or forties with COVID-19, enrolled during active disease. Source material: peripheral blood.

The CDR3 coding sequence is TGTGCCAGCACCAACAGTCAGGGGGCAAAAGCTTTCTTT. This sequence encodes CASTNSQGAKAFF. This chain uses TRBV11-2 with TRBJ1-1; 8 nucleotides match TRBD1. V gave up 7 bases and J gave up 9 bases; unmatched junction bases: 10. The length of the CDR3 is 13 residues. The germline CDR1 and CDR2 sequences are SGHAT and FQNNGV.